The 9 T cell receptor beta chains listed next were all sequenced from one sample in a study of Tregs in tolerant kidney transplant recipients. This table comes from immunoSEQ multiplex PCR, and its TCRdb copy is limited to in-frame clones, with some not included. Among some 110,000 clones listed, about 90% were seen once. Sequencing was performed on CD4+ T cells from blood. Receptors were obtained from a human donor in good health.

The chain has TRBV2 and TRBJ1-1; maybe TRBD1 (5 bases). Looked up from germline, CDR1 is SNHLY and CDR2 is FYNNEI. Trimming stripped 3 bases from V and 1 base from J, with 9 bases between. The CDR3 contains 14 residues. The CDR3 DNA follows: TGTGCCAGCAGTGACGCCAGGGCGAACACTGAAGCTTTCTTT. It translates to CASSDARANTEAFF.

V gene TRBV29-1 combines with J gene TRBJ1-3; possibly TRBD1 for D (5 bases). The V and J ends lost 2 bases and 0 bases respectively, with 8 bases between them. Germline V CDR1 and CDR2: SQVTM, ANQGSEA. There are 14 residues in the CDR3. In nucleotides, the CDR3 is TGCAGCGTTGAAACAGGATACTCTGGAAACACCATATATTTT. Translating gives CSVETGYSGNTIYF.

The rearrangement joins TRBV7-2 to TRBJ2-7; D is possibly TRBD2 (5 bases). V lost 2 bases, J lost 0 bases, and 8 bases lay in between. Germline loops: CDR1 SGHTA, CDR2 FQGNSA. The CDR3 covers 14 residues. In DNA, the CDR3 is TGTGCCAGCAGCTTAATGGGGAGCTCCTACGAGCAGTACTTC. This gives the protein CASSLMGSSYEQYF.

The CDR3 DNA reads as TGTGCCAGCACTCGGTTGTACCAAGAGACCCAGTACTTC. Translated: CASTRLYQETQYF. This chain connects TRBV6-1 to TRBJ2-5; D uncertain. V was shortened by 7 bases and J by 0 bases, with 9 bases between the two germline ends. CDR1 and CDR2 from the germline V gene are MNHNS and SASEGT. This CDR3 region has 13 residues.

The J gene is TRBJ2-7, the V gene TRBV18; 7 nucleotides agree with TRBD1. Germline CDR1 KGHSH, CDR2 LQKENI. With V trimmed by 7 bases and J by 7 bases, 10 bases remained unmatched. The CDR3 is 13 amino acids. In DNA, the CDR3 is TGTGCCAGCTGCGCTGGACAGGCTAAAGAGCAGTACTTC. Translation gives CASCAGQAKEQYF.

The gene calls are TRBV9 and TRBJ2-5; D possibly uses TRBD1 or TRBD2 (6 bases each). The germline CDR1 and CDR2 sequences are SGDLS and YYNGEE. Deletions cut 5 bases from V and 1 base from J, with 12 bases between. The CDR3 is 14 amino acids. The CDR3 DNA reads as TGTGCCAGCAGTCGGGGGCATCGCCAAGAGACCCAGTACTTC. Protein: CASSRGHRQETQYF.

The V gene is TRBV5-8, the J gene TRBJ1-5, with no clear D. The length of the CDR3 is 12 residues. Germline assignment: CDR1 SGHTS and CDR2 YDEGEE. The V gene lost 1 base and the J gene lost 6 bases, with 5 bases spanning the gap. The CDR3 DNA follows: TGTGCCAGCAGCTTGCCCGGTCAGCCCCAGCATTTT. Its protein product is CASSLPGQPQHF.

This clone occurred once. V and J are TRBV5-1 and TRBJ2-1, with 9 bases aligning to TRBD1. V lost 4 bases and J lost 7; bases outside the gene matches: 9. Germline V gene data show CDR1 as SGHRS and CDR2 as YFSETQ. CDR3 length equals 15 residues. CDR3 DNA sequence: TGCGCCAGCAGCGTGTCCGGACAGGGGTATAATGAGCAGTTCTTC. Encoded protein: CASSVSGQGYNEQFF.

CDR3 in DNA: TGTGCCAGCAGCTTAGGACAAGGGAATCAGCCCCAGCATTTT. Amino acids: CASSLGQGNQPQHF. The V call is TRBV7-2, the J call TRBJ1-5; D unresolved. The CDR3 extends over 14 amino acids. V dropped 1 base and J dropped 4 bases, with 8 bases sitting between them. Germline values: CDR1 SGHTA, CDR2 FQGNSA. Full variable domain (missing parts from reference TRBV7-2 and TRBJ1-5): GAGVSQSPSNKVTEKGKDVELRCDPISGHTALYWYRQSLGQGLEFLIYFQGNSAPDKSGLPSDRFSAERTGGSVSTLTIQRTQQEDSAVYLCASSLGQGNQPQHFGDGTRLSIL.